These 29 T cell receptor beta chains came from one sample sequenced in a study of T cells expressing NK-cell markers. TCRdb processed the 5' RACE reads again and assigns one entry to each CDR3 protein, with no DNA. Its table lists roughly 170,000 distinct CDR3 sequences. Material for sequencing was blood T cells: a sorted CD56 or NKG2C T cell subset, CD4+ or CD8+ T cells, or bulk PBMC T cells (not recorded which). Receptor source: a woman between 18 and 69 years old in good health.

V and J are TRBV3-1 and TRBJ2-5; TCRdb gives TRBD2 as the D gene, but with no DNA this cannot be confirmed. This CDR3 has 16 amino acids. Germline lookup yields CDR1 LGHDT and CDR2 YNNKEL (reference sequence). CDR3 in amino acids: CASSQGQGLAGETQYF.

The J gene is TRBJ1-2, the V gene TRBV4-1; with no DNA, the TCRdb D assignment of TRBD1 cannot be verified. The CDR3 sequence is 22 residues long. Germline V gene lookup returns CDR1 MGHRA and CDR2 YSYEKL. The CDR3 reads CASSQESLVRGLGGASYYGYTF.

The V gene is TRBV5-1, the J gene TRBJ2-5; TCRdb indicates TRBD2, and absent DNA this call remains unverified. Germline V gene data show CDR1 as SGHRS and CDR2 as YFSETQ. The CDR3 spans 14 residues. This CDR3 is CASSSTRSTETQYF.

V and J are TRBV18 and TRBJ2-5; the TCRdb call, TRBD1, lacks DNA for checking. This CDR3 comprises 14 residues. CDR1 is KGHSH, CDR2 LQKENI, per germline. The CDR3 here is CASSLRTADRTQYF.

The V gene is TRBV7-2, the J gene TRBJ2-5; checking the TCRdb D call of TRBD2 is not possible without DNA. The CDR3 is 14 residues long. Germline CDR1 and CDR2: SGHTA and FQGNSA. The CDR3: CASSFQSGGETQYF.

The V gene is TRBV9, the J gene TRBJ2-3; TCRdb calls TRBD1, which cannot be checked without DNA. CDR1 and CDR2 from the germline V gene are SGDLS and YYNGEE. CDR3 length: 18 amino acids. The CDR3 reads CASSLPADRAASTDTQYF.

The rearrangement links TRBV6-5 to TRBJ1-3. The CDR3 contains 14 residues. CDR1 and CDR2 from the germline V gene are MNHEY and SVGAGI. The CDR3 loop is CASSYDSSGNTIYF.

This rearrangement joins TRBV28 to TRBJ1-1; as DNA is missing, the TRBD1 call by TCRdb cannot be tested. The germline CDR1 and CDR2 sequences are MDHEN and SYDVKM. The CDR3 length is 14 residues. The CDR3 is CASSRTALNTEAFF.

This chain connects TRBV12-3 or TRBV12-4 to TRBJ2-1; lacking DNA, the TRBD1 call made by TCRdb goes unchecked. The CDR3 consists of 16 residues. The CDR3 spells CASSLPNRGVRNEQFF.

This chain uses TRBV5-1 with TRBJ1-1. The CDR3 has 14 residues. The V gene's germline CDR1 is SGHRS and CDR2 YFSETQ. The CDR3 loop reads CASSYQYGDTEAFF.

The chain joins TRBV12-3 or TRBV12-4 to TRBJ1-5. This CDR3 has 15 amino acids. The CDR3 sequence is CASSLQALSNQPQHF.

The chain joins TRBV5-6 to TRBJ2-5; as DNA is missing, the TRBD1 call by TCRdb cannot be tested. Germline CDR1 is SGHDT and CDR2 is YYEEEE. The CDR3 has 16 residues. This CDR3 reads CASSLVGGRGVETQYF.

The chain is built from TRBV2 and TRBJ1-1; TCRdb's D call, TRBD1, is unchecked because there is no DNA. This CDR3 is 13 amino acids long. Germline V gives CDR1 SNHLY, CDR2 FYNNEI. CDR3 protein: CASRTTRSTEAFF. The complete variable domain, with remaining parts taken from reference TRBV2 and TRBJ1-1, reads EPEVTQTPSHQVTQMGQEVILRCVPISNHLYFYWYRQILGQKVEFLVSFYNNEISEKSEIFDDQFSVERPDGSNFTLKIRSTKLEDSAMYFCASRTTRSTEAFFGQGTRLTVV.

The chain uses TRBV29-1 and TRBJ1-2; checking the TCRdb D call of TRBD1 is not possible without DNA. This CDR3 is built from 13 residues. Per the germline V gene, CDR1 is SQVTM and CDR2 is ANQGSEA. CDR3: CSVNDDREYGYTF.

V usage is TRBV29-1 and J usage is TRBJ2-5; TCRdb's D call of TRBD2 is untestable without DNA. Germline V gives CDR1 SQVTM, CDR2 ANQGSEA. CDR3 length: 14 amino acids. CDR3 protein: CSVGAHGRGETQYF.

The rearrangement uses TRBV9 and TRBJ2-3. Germline V gene sequence: CDR1 SGDLS, CDR2 YYNGEE. CDR3 length: 15 residues. CDR3 amino acids: CASSVSGIRTDTQYF.

V gene TRBV28 combines with J gene TRBJ1-2; checking the TCRdb D call of TRBD1 is not possible without DNA. The CDR3 is made up of 16 amino acids. Germline V gene lookup returns CDR1 MDHEN and CDR2 SYDVKM. CDR3 residues: CATQLTQGSGIYGYTF.

The chain is built from TRBV5-1 and TRBJ2-1; the TCRdb call, TRBD1, lacks DNA for checking. The CDR3 is 15 amino acids. Germline loops: CDR1 SGHRS, CDR2 YFSETQ. CDR3: CASSFGGSPRGEQFF.

The gene calls are TRBV27 and TRBJ2-1; checking the TCRdb D call of TRBD1 is not possible without DNA. Germline V gene sequence: CDR1 MNHEY, CDR2 SMNVEV (reference sequence). This CDR3 has 14 residues. CDR3 loop: CASSLRVGGAEQFF.

The V gene is TRBV2, the J gene TRBJ2-1; TCRdb selects TRBD1, and the lack of DNA leaves this call unchecked. The CDR3 has 16 amino acids. The germline gives CDR1 SNHLY, CDR2 FYNNEI. This CDR3 reads CASSGRRDTDDNEQFF.

This rearrangement joins TRBV29-1 to TRBJ1-1; there is no DNA to check the TCRdb D call of TRBD1. The CDR3 loop spans 14 amino acids. CDR1 SQVTM and CDR2 ANQGSEA come from the germline V gene. The CDR3 sequence: CSVEGRGRNTEAFF.

The gene calls are TRBV20-1 and TRBJ2-2; TCRdb indicates TRBD2, and absent DNA this call remains unverified. CDR1 DFQATT and CDR2 SNEGSKA come from the germline V gene (reference sequence). CDR3 length equals 16 residues. The CDR3 is CSARPMEGWATGELFF.

This chain uses TRBV20-1 with TRBJ2-1; TCRdb lists TRBD2, though no DNA is available to test this call. This CDR3 has 15 amino acids. Germline values: CDR1 DFQATT, CDR2 SNEGSKA (reference sequence). The CDR3 here is CSARDPTSGKGKQFF.

The genes are TRBV28 and TRBJ1-1; TCRdb designates TRBD1, a call that cannot be tested without DNA. The CDR3 length is 12 residues. Germline assignment: CDR1 MDHEN and CDR2 SYDVKM. CDR3 region: CATKGGNTEAFF. Complete variable domain (other parts from reference TRBV28 and TRBJ1-1): DVKVTQSSRYLVKRTGEKVFLECVQDMDHENMFWYRQDPGLGLRLIYFSYDVKMKEKGDIPEGYSVSREKKERFSLILESASTNQTSMYLCATKGGNTEAFFGQGTRLTVV.

The chain links TRBV10-3 to TRBJ1-1; the D call from TCRdb, TRBD1, cannot be confirmed without DNA. Per the germline V gene, CDR1 is ENHRY and CDR2 is SYGVKD. The CDR3 consists of 14 residues. CDR3 residues: CAISESQGSPEAFF.

This chain links TRBV4-2 with TRBJ2-1; TCRdb's D call, TRBD2, is unchecked because there is no DNA. The CDR3 loop spans 15 amino acids. CDR1 and CDR2 (germline): LGHNA, YNFKEQ. CDR3 protein: CASSHGLAGVYEQFF.

This sequence joins TRBV7-2 and TRBJ2-7; TCRdb returns TRBD1, unconfirmable since there is no DNA. From germline, CDR1 is SGHTA and CDR2 FQGNSA. This CDR3 is built from 15 residues. This chain's CDR3 is CASSLVGGARGEQYF.

This chain connects TRBV15 to TRBJ1-2. The CDR3 spans 13 residues. Germline V CDR1 and CDR2: LNHNV, YYDKDF (reference sequence). The chain's CDR3 is CATSRDRRVGYTF.

The chain recombines TRBV5-1 with TRBJ2-3; TCRdb's D gene call, TRBD2, goes unchecked for lack of DNA. Looked up from germline, CDR1 is SGHRS and CDR2 is YFSETQ. The CDR3 length is 18 residues. The CDR3 here is CASRLDGRLAGVTDTQYF.